This passage covers 32 T cell receptor beta chains from one sample sequenced in a study of PD-1 blockade in mismatch repair-deficient tumors. Here immunoSEQ multiplex PCR was the method, and the copy in TCRdb shows in-frame clones only, minus some. Of some 51,000 clones in the sample, approximately 81% were seen once. The sample was peripheral blood, taken roughly 19 weeks after starting pembrolizumab. These receptors came from an adult with mismatch repair-deficient cancer.

The J gene is TRBJ2-7, the V gene TRBV10-3; weak D call: TRBD2 (6 bases). CDR3 length: 16 residues. The V and J ends lost 4 bases and 4 bases respectively, with 20 bases between them. Germline V gene lookup returns CDR1 ENHRY and CDR2 SYGVKD. The CDR3 sequence: CAISVRGGTSLYEQYF. Here the CDR3 DNA reads TGTGCCATCAGTGTGAGGGGTGGAACTAGCTTGTACGAGCAGTACTTC.

The chain uses TRBV10-2 and TRBJ2-3; 9 nucleotides agree with TRBD2. Germline lookup yields CDR1 WSHSY and CDR2 SAAADI. The CDR3 length is 17 residues. The V gene end was trimmed by 3 bases and the J gene end by 5 bases; junction bases not matched to a gene: 12. CDR3 amino acids: CASSDGSGSGRGDTQYF. DNA of the CDR3: TGCGCCAGCAGTGATGGTAGCGGGAGCGGCCGGGGAGATACGCAGTATTTT.

This sequence joins TRBV7-6 and TRBJ2-5, with 10 bases identical to TRBD2. V trimming: 5 bases; J trimming: 1 base; junction bases outside the gene matches: 7. This CDR3 region has 16 residues. Per the germline V gene, CDR1 is SGHVS and CDR2 is FNYEAQ. CDR3 DNA sequence: TGTGCCAGCAGCCCCCCAGCGGGAGGGTCCCAAGAGACCCAGTACTTC. This gives the protein CASSPPAGGSQETQYF.

The V call is TRBV7-3, the J call TRBJ1-2, with 10 positions matching TRBD1. J lost 4 bases, V lost 5 bases, and 7 bases had no gene match. Germline CDR1 is SGHTA and CDR2 is FQGTGA. CDR3 length: 15 amino acids. CDR3 nucleotide sequence: TGTGCCAGCAGCGCTTCGACAGGGGGCGGCTATGGCTACACCTTC. Its protein is CASSASTGGGYGYTF.

V gene TRBV4-3 combines with J gene TRBJ2-7; possible D gene TRBD2, 6 bases. Germline V gene data show CDR1 as LGHNA and CDR2 as YSLEER. Trimming cost V 4 bases and J 1 base, with 11 bases left between them. The CDR3 spans 14 residues. CDR3 coding DNA: TGCGCCAGCAGCCCGGGACTTCGTTCCTACGAGCAGTACTTC. Translating it yields CASSPGLRSYEQYF.

The chain recombines TRBV21-1 with TRBJ1-5. TRBV21-1 is a known pseudogene. The length of the CDR3 is 15 residues. This CDR3 is CASSKWGRENQPQHF. The CDR3 bases are TGTGCCAGCAGCAAATGGGGAAGGGAGAATCAGCCCCAGCATTTT.

This sequence joins TRBV2 and TRBJ2-2, with D tentatively TRBD1 (5 bases). Germline V gives CDR1 SNHLY, CDR2 FYNNEI. V lost 4 bases and J lost 5, with 8 bases in between. This CDR3 is 13 amino acids long. The CDR3 reads CASSGRVTGELFF. In nucleotides, the CDR3 is TGTGCCAGCAGTGGCAGGGTTACCGGGGAGCTGTTTTTT. The full variable domain, rest sourced from reference TRBV2 and TRBJ2-2, is EPEVTQTPSHQVTQMGQEVILRCVPISNHLYFYWYRQILGQKVEFLVSFYNNEISEKSEIFDDQFSVERPDGSNFTLKIRSTKLEDSAMYFCASSGRVTGELFFGEGSRLTVL.

The J gene is TRBJ2-1, the V gene TRBV7-8; TRBD2 is a possible D gene (6 bases). There are 12 residues in the CDR3. Germline V lookup: CDR1 SGHVS, CDR2 FQNEAQ. With 5 bases removed from V and 8 bases from J, the gap between germline ends came to 10 bases. The CDR3 region has the DNA TGTGCCAGCAGCCCGGCGGGATATGAGCAGTTCTTC. Translating it yields CASSPAGYEQFF.

The chain couples TRBV10-3 to TRBJ1-2, with 10 bases identical to TRBD1. After removal of 6 bases from V and 4 bases from J, the junction contained 5 bases not matched to a gene. The CDR3 is made up of 14 amino acids. Germline V gives CDR1 ENHRY, CDR2 SYGVKD. CDR3: CAIRETGGAYGYTF. CDR3 sequence (DNA): TGTGCCATCAGAGAGACAGGGGGCGCCTATGGCTACACCTTC.

The rearrangement uses TRBV9 and TRBJ2-7; the match to TRBD2 covers 11 bases. Germline CDR1 SGDLS, CDR2 YYNGEE. Trimming at V came to 7 bases and at J to 0 bases, leaving 3 bases not matched to a gene. The CDR3 sequence is 14 residues long. The CDR3, as DNA: TGTGCCAGCGGTGGGACTAGCGGCTCCTACGAGCAGTACTTC. This translates into CASGGTSGSYEQYF.

The gene calls are TRBV4-1 and TRBJ2-7; TRBD2 matches at 12 bases. Germline V gene sequence: CDR1 MGHRA, CDR2 YSYEKL. This CDR3 is built from 14 residues. V was pared by 4 bases and J by 2 bases, with 0 bases of the junction left unmatched. CDR3 in amino acids: CASSPSGRAYEQYF. CDR3 nucleotides: TGCGCCAGCAGCCCTAGCGGGAGGGCCTACGAGCAGTACTTC.

J is TRBJ2-7 and V is TRBV21-1; the table's D call, TRBD2, was not checked against the DNA. TRBV21-1 is noted as a pseudogene. There are 14 residues in the CDR3. The CDR3 bases are TGTGCCAGCATGCGGGGGCGATTTTTCTACGAGCAGTACTTC. This sequence encodes CASMRGRFFYEQYF.

This chain uses TRBV19 with TRBJ1-3; D call uncertain. V lost 6 bases and J lost 9, with 12 bases in between. This CDR3 has 12 amino acids. Germline values: CDR1 LNHDA, CDR2 SQIVND (reference sequence). The CDR3 DNA reads as TGTGCCAGTAGCACGGACCTAGGCACCATATATTTT. Translated: CASSTDLGTIYF.

This chain uses TRBV5-4 with TRBJ2-3, with a weak D call TRBD2 (6 bases). Trimming left V 1 base short and J 1 base short, with 10 bases between. This CDR3 has 15 amino acids. Germline-derived CDR1 and CDR2 are SGHNT and YYREEE (reference sequence). CDR3 in amino acids: CASSLRASGTDTQYF. The DNA of the CDR3 is TGTGCCAGCAGCTTGAGGGCTAGCGGCACAGATACGCAGTATTTT.

This rearrangement joins TRBV13 to TRBJ1-2, with D tentatively TRBD1 (5 bases). Germline V gene lookup returns CDR1 PRHDT and CDR2 FYEKMQ (reference sequence). V dropped 1 base and J dropped 4 bases, with 10 bases sitting between them. The CDR3 is 14 residues long. The CDR3 DNA reads TGTGCCAGCAGCTTAGTTGGGACGGGCTATGGCTACACCTTC. This translates into CASSLVGTGYGYTF.

The chain recombines TRBV10-3 with TRBJ1-1, with 8 bases lining up with TRBD1. Germline CDR1 reads ENHRY; CDR2 reads SYGVKD. V was pared by 3 bases and J by 4 bases, with 1 base of the junction left unmatched. CDR3 length: 13 residues. CDR3 protein: CAISDTGGTEAFF. CDR3 coding DNA: TGTGCCATCAGTGACACAGGGGGCACTGAAGCTTTCTTT.

The chain couples TRBV5-1 to TRBJ2-5; TRBD1 agrees at 9 bases. Trimming cost V 4 bases and J 4 bases; bases outside gene matches: 8. This CDR3 contains 15 residues. The germline V gene has CDR1 SGHRS and CDR2 YFSETQ. CDR3 in DNA: TGCGCCAGCAGCCTCGGACAGGGGAGGGCAGAGACCCAGTACTTC. It codes for CASSLGQGRAETQYF. Full variable domain (outside the CDR3, taken from reference TRBV5-1 and TRBJ2-5): KAGVTQTPRYLIKTRGQQVTLSCSPISGHRSVSWYQQTPGQGLQFLFEYFSETQRNKGNFPGRFSGRQFSNSRSEMNVSTLELGDSALYLCASSLGQGRAETQYFGPGTRLLVL.

This clone turned up a few times. In DNA form, the CDR3 reads TGTGCCAGCAGTGAACTAGCGGGAGGGTACAATGAGCAGTTCTTC. Its translation: CASSELAGGYNEQFF. The J gene is TRBJ2-1, the V gene TRBV6-1, with 12 bases aligning to TRBD2. The CDR3 spans 15 residues. The ends lost 2 bases at V and 4 bases at J; junction bases unmatched: 0. Germline lookup yields CDR1 MNHNS and CDR2 SASEGT.

Concerning this clone: Its ends do not fully match the called genes, so a read error is possible. This chain links TRBV7-9 with TRBJ2-1, with 7 bases matching TRBD1. This CDR3 comprises 10 residues. Germline V gives CDR1 SEHNR, CDR2 FQNEAQ (reference sequence). In DNA, the CDR3 is TGTGCCAGCAGCCCGTCAAGGGGGCTCTTC. It yields the protein CASSPSRGLF.

This chain uses TRBV7-9 with TRBJ1-1; D may be TRBD1 (5 bases). V lost 6 bases and J 5 bases, leaving 10 bases between the germline ends. The CDR3 runs to 12 residues. CDR1 is SEHNR and CDR2 is FQNEAQ in the germline V gene (reference sequence). In DNA form, the CDR3 reads TGTGCCAGCAGGTGGGGGTCTACTGAAGCTTTCTTT. Protein product: CASRWGSTEAFF.

This clone appeared a single time. This sequence joins TRBV4-3 and TRBJ2-7; TRBD2 matches at 7 bases. The CDR3 contains 16 residues. J gave up 6 bases and V 0 bases, and 11 bases lay outside the gene matches. Germline V lookup: CDR1 LGHNA, CDR2 YSLEER. The CDR3 sequence is CASSQDTGSGASEQYF. CDR3 bases: TGCGCCAGCAGCCAAGATACGGGCAGCGGGGCTTCCGAGCAGTACTTC.

This sequence joins TRBV2 and TRBJ2-7, with a tentative D call TRBD2 (6 bases). Germline V gene lookup returns CDR1 SNHLY and CDR2 FYNNEI. V was cut by 6 bases and J by 0 bases, with 15 bases left in between. The CDR3 is 15 residues long. The CDR3 bases are TGTGCCAGCAGCATAACTAGCACCCACTCCTACGAGCAGTACTTC. This codes for CASSITSTHSYEQYF. Combining the CDR3 with reference TRBV2 and TRBJ2-7 gives the whole variable domain EPEVTQTPSHQVTQMGQEVILRCVPISNHLYFYWYRQILGQKVEFLVSFYNNEISEKSEIFDDQFSVERPDGSNFTLKIRSTKLEDSAMYFCASSITSTHSYEQYFGPGTRLTVT.

Details on this clone: A junction end diverges from the germline sequence, so it may reflect a read error. The chain uses TRBV9 and TRBJ2-2; maybe TRBD2 (7 bases). Per the germline V gene, CDR1 is SGDLS and CDR2 is YYNGEE. CDR3 length: 16 residues. The CDR3 DNA sequence: TGTGCCAGCAGCGTAGCGGCGGGGGCGAAAACCGGGGAGCTGTTTTTT. This sequence encodes CASSVAAGAKTGELFF.

The genes are TRBV7-3 and TRBJ2-3, with D unclear. In germline, CDR1 is SGHTA, CDR2 FQGTGA. This CDR3 has 13 residues. Trimming stripped 4 bases from V and 0 bases from J, with 5 bases between. CDR3: CASSSDSTDTQYF. In DNA, the CDR3 is TGTGCCAGCAGCTCGGACAGCACAGATACGCAGTATTTT.

This chain joins TRBV5-1 and TRBJ2-7, with D uncertain. There are 16 residues in the CDR3. V was trimmed by 5 bases and J by 2 bases, leaving 20 bases between them. Looked up from germline, CDR1 is SGHRS and CDR2 is YFSETQ. The CDR3 DNA sequence: TGCGCCAGCAGTCACCCTCTCTCGGGCGTAACCTACGAGCAGTACTTC. Protein product: CASSHPLSGVTYEQYF.

The chain couples TRBV5-1 to TRBJ2-1; TRBD2 aligns across 11 bases. V was clipped by 4 bases and J by 5 bases; unmatched bases: 11. CDR3 length equals 17 residues. Looked up from germline, CDR1 is SGHRS and CDR2 is YFSETQ. The CDR3 protein is CASSPTLTSGMDNEQFF. Written as DNA, the CDR3 is TGCGCCAGCAGCCCAACTTTGACTAGCGGGATGGACAATGAGCAGTTCTTC.

This chain uses TRBV9 with TRBJ2-5, with 8 bases fitting TRBD2. Looked up from germline, CDR1 is SGDLS and CDR2 is YYNGEE. This CDR3 comprises 14 residues. J gave up 4 bases and V 4 bases, and 6 bases lay outside the gene matches. This CDR3 reads CASSSGTRRETQYF. CDR3 DNA sequence: TGTGCCAGCAGCTCCGGGACTAGACGAGAGACCCAGTACTTC.

A few counts support this clone. Other DNA sequences in the same sample also yield this CDR3. The chain carries TRBV10-3 and TRBJ1-2; a possible D gene is TRBD1 (5 bases). Trimming removed 3 bases from V and 4 bases from J, with 12 bases in between. This CDR3 has 14 amino acids. Germline-derived CDR1 and CDR2 are ENHRY and SYGVKD. The CDR3 spells CAISEQGEVYGYTF. Written as DNA, the CDR3 is TGTGCCATCAGTGAACAAGGGGAAGTCTATGGCTACACCTTC.

The chain links TRBV11-3 to TRBJ1-1; 7 nucleotides agree with TRBD1. Germline CDR1 reads SGHNT; CDR2 reads YENEEA. J gave up 8 bases and V 1 base, and 10 bases lay outside the gene matches. CDR3 length equals 15 residues. CDR3: CASSLASFRGQEAFF. CDR3 sequence (DNA): TGTGCCAGCAGCTTAGCGAGTTTTAGGGGGCAGGAAGCTTTCTTT.

The sample holds one count of this clone. In DNA form, the CDR3 reads TGTGCCAGCAGCCCCTTAGCGGGAGCTCTGAGGGAGCAGTACTTC. Protein sequence: CASSPLAGALREQYF. The chain couples TRBV9 to TRBJ2-7; 9 bases line up with TRBD2. The junction had 12 bases not matched to a gene; V was cut back by 4 bases and J by 7 bases. The CDR3 is made up of 15 amino acids. Germline CDR1 reads SGDLS; CDR2 reads YYNGEE.

CDR3 coding DNA: TGTGCCAGCTCCGAGTGGGGCAATGGAAACACCATATATTTT. Amino acid sequence: CASSEWGNGNTIYF. The V and J genes are TRBV18 and TRBJ1-3; the D gene is possibly TRBD1 (5 bases). Germline-derived CDR1 and CDR2 are KGHSH and LQKENI. The CDR3 is made up of 14 amino acids. V shed 6 bases and J shed 3 bases, with 12 bases lying between them.

The genes are TRBV14 and TRBJ1-2; D not resolved. Germline loops: CDR1 SGHDN, CDR2 FVKESK. The CDR3 is made up of 15 amino acids. V lost 4 bases to trimming and J lost 0 bases, with 12 bases between them. The CDR3 protein is CASSPLLGPNYGYTF. The CDR3 DNA follows: TGTGCCAGCAGCCCCTTATTGGGTCCTAACTATGGCTACACCTTC.